Presented here are 30 T cell receptor beta chains from one specimen sequenced in a study of a mutant IDH1 vaccine in newly diagnosed glioma. Here immunoSEQ multiplex PCR was the method, and the copy in TCRdb shows in-frame clones only, minus some. The sample lists tens of thousands of clones; approximately 83% were seen once. Time point: baseline, week 1 (first vaccination visit). Treatment specified: pre-vaccination baseline after standard-of-care therapy. This specimen was PBMCs, taken from a glioma patient treated with radiotherapy, temozolomide or both. The source is a man aged 25-45 years with glioma.

V is TRBV19 and J is TRBJ1-1; D is unresolved. The V and J ends lost 8 bases and 0 bases respectively, with 4 bases between them. Looked up from germline, CDR1 is LNHDA and CDR2 is SQIVND (reference sequence). There are 11 residues in the CDR3. DNA for the CDR3: TGTGCCAGTCAGGTGAACACTGAAGCTTTCTTT. This gives the protein CASQVNTEAFF.

Here the CDR3 DNA reads TGTGCCAGCAGTTCTTGGACCGGGACTAGGGCTGAGGAGAGAAAGCAGTACTTC. Its translation: CASSSWTGTRAEERKQYF. The chain joins TRBV28 to TRBJ2-7; 8 nucleotides match TRBD2. CDR1 and CDR2 from the germline V gene are MDHEN and SYDVKM. Trimming removed 4 bases from V and 8 bases from J; junction bases left unmatched: 22. The CDR3 runs to 18 residues.

The rearrangement uses TRBV2 and TRBJ2-6; D not certain. V gave up 6 bases and J gave up 2 bases, with 5 bases separating them. The length of the CDR3 is 13 residues. Germline lookup yields CDR1 SNHLY and CDR2 FYNNEI. The CDR3 region is CASRDPGANVLTF. The CDR3 nucleotides are TGTGCCAGCAGGGACCCTGGGGCCAACGTCCTGACTTTC.

The sample holds a few counts of this clone. This chain links TRBV4-1 with TRBJ1-1; 9 nucleotides align to TRBD1. Losses at the gene ends were 4 bases for V and 5 bases for J; bases not matched to a gene: 8. The length of the CDR3 is 15 residues. The germline V gene encodes CDR1 MGHRA and CDR2 YSYEKL. The DNA of the CDR3 is TGCGCCAGCAGCCCTATCGCGACAGGGGGGACTGAAGCTTTCTTT. Amino acids: CASSPIATGGTEAFF.

The J gene is TRBJ1-4, the V gene TRBV16; D remains ambiguous. Per the germline V gene, CDR1 is KGHSY and CDR2 is FQNENV. This CDR3 comprises 13 residues. Trimming shortened V by 3 bases and J by 7 bases, and 9 bases separated the two germline ends. CDR3 bases: TGTGCCAGCAGCCACCACTATAGTGAAAAACTGTTTTTT. Residues: CASSHHYSEKLFF.

The gene calls are TRBV9 and TRBJ2-3, with a tentative D call TRBD2 (5 bases). The V end lost 3 bases, the J end lost 2 bases, and 16 bases lay between the germline ends. The CDR3 is made up of 16 amino acids. Germline-derived CDR1 and CDR2 are SGDLS and YYNGEE. The CDR3 sequence: CASSAQGGHNTDTQYF. Written as DNA, the CDR3 is TGTGCCAGCAGCGCACAAGGCGGGCATAACACAGATACGCAGTATTTT. The complete variable domain, with remaining parts taken from reference TRBV9 and TRBJ2-3, reads DSGVTQTPKHLITATGQRVTLRCSPRSGDLSVYWYQQSLDQGLQFLIQYYNGEERAKGNILERFSAQQFPDLHSELNLSSLELGDSALYFCASSAQGGHNTDTQYFGPGTRLTVL.

The rearrangement uses TRBV7-2 and TRBJ1-5; D gene unclear. Trimming left V 2 bases short and J 3 bases short, with 11 bases between. In germline, CDR1 is SGHTA, CDR2 FQGNSA. The CDR3 runs 15 residues. The CDR3 region is CASSLRGSTNQPQHF. CDR3 DNA: TGTGCCAGCAGCTTACGCGGGTCAACCAATCAGCCCCAGCATTTT.

The gene calls are TRBV29-1 and TRBJ1-2; D ambiguous. This CDR3 is 12 amino acids long. Germline V gene sequence: CDR1 SQVTM, CDR2 ANQGSEA. Trimming removed 1 base at V and 8 bases at J, with 11 bases between. As DNA, the CDR3 is TGCAGCGTTGAAGGGCTGGAAGAGGGCTACACCTTC. It yields the protein CSVEGLEEGYTF.

CDR3 residues: CASSVATSGDQETQYF. CDR3 DNA sequence: TGTGCCAGCAGCGTAGCGACTAGCGGGGACCAAGAGACCCAGTACTTC. The gene calls are TRBV9 and TRBJ2-5; TRBD2 agrees at 11 bases. The junction had 1 base not matched to a gene; V was cut back by 0 bases and J by 0 bases. Germline lookup yields CDR1 SGDLS and CDR2 YYNGEE. The length of the CDR3 is 16 residues.

This chain connects TRBV15 to TRBJ1-4, with D possibly being TRBD1 (6 bases). The CDR3 sequence is 15 residues long. Per germline, CDR1 LNHNV and CDR2 YYDKDF (reference sequence). V gave up 4 bases and J gave up 0 bases, with 9 bases separating them. The CDR3 nucleotides read TGTGCCACCAGCACCCGGACAGCAACTAATGAAAAACTGTTTTTT. This translates into CATSTRTATNEKLFF.

The chain carries TRBV7-9 and TRBJ2-1; a weak D match, TRBD2 (6 bases). Germline loops: CDR1 SEHNR, CDR2 FQNEAQ (reference sequence). Trimming pared 5 bases from V and 8 bases from J, leaving 25 bases between. The CDR3 contains 17 residues. Here the CDR3 DNA reads TGTGCCAGCAGCCCCCCCGGGGTGGCGGGGTATGGGGATGAGCAGTTCTTC. This codes for CASSPPGVAGYGDEQFF. The full variable domain, its missing parts supplied by reference TRBV7-9 and TRBJ2-1, is DTGVSQNPRHKITKRGQNVTFRCDPISEHNRLYWYRQTLGQGPEFLTYFQNEAQLEKSRLLSDRFSAERPKGSFSTLEIQRTEQGDSAMYLCASSPPGVAGYGDEQFFGPGTRLTVL.

The CDR3 loop is CATTGDLSYNEQFF. The CDR3 nucleotides are TGTGCTACGACAGGGGATCTATCTTACAATGAGCAGTTCTTC. V usage is TRBV19 and J usage is TRBJ2-1, with 8 bases fitting TRBD1. Germline V gene sequence: CDR1 LNHDA, CDR2 SQIVND (reference sequence). The CDR3 consists of 14 residues. The full variable domain, rest sourced from reference TRBV19 and TRBJ2-1, is DGGITQSPKYLFRKEGQNVTLSCEQNLNHDAMYWYRQDPGQGLRLIYYSQIVNDFQKGDIAEGYSVSREKKESFPLTVTSAQKNPTAFYLCATTGDLSYNEQFFGPGTRLTVL.

The chain couples TRBV7-8 to TRBJ2-7; TRBD1 aligns across 8 bases. Germline V lookup: CDR1 SGHVS, CDR2 FQNEAQ. This CDR3 comprises 14 residues. J was trimmed by 4 bases and V by 1 base; bases with no gene match: 3. The CDR3 loop is CASSLDRDRYEQYF. The CDR3 DNA reads as TGTGCCAGCAGCTTAGACCGGGACAGGTACGAGCAGTACTTC.

DNA for the CDR3: TGTGCCTGGAGCAAAGGGAATGGACAGCCCCAGCATTTT. This codes for CAWSKGNGQPQHF. The chain carries TRBV30 and TRBJ1-5, with D unclear. Germline V CDR1 and CDR2: GTSNPN, SVGIG (reference sequence). The CDR3 length is 13 residues. With 3 bases removed from V and 7 bases from J, the gap between germline ends came to 13 bases.

CDR3 loop: CASSDRQLAYEQYF. The CDR3 region has the DNA TGTGCCAGCAGTGACAGACAGCTAGCCTACGAGCAGTACTTC. This rearrangement joins TRBV6-1 to TRBJ2-7; D might be TRBD1 (5 bases). CDR3 length: 14 residues. V lost 3 bases, J lost 2 bases, and 11 bases lay in between. The V gene's germline CDR1 is MNHNS and CDR2 SASEGT.

V and J are TRBV5-1 and TRBJ2-1, with D maybe TRBD1 (6 bases). V dropped 0 bases and J dropped 7 bases, with 14 bases sitting between them. This CDR3 contains 15 residues. Looked up from germline, CDR1 is SGHRS and CDR2 is YFSETQ. CDR3 coding DNA: TGCGCCAGCAGCTTGGAACAGGGCCTAGGGAATGAGCAGTTCTTC. Protein: CASSLEQGLGNEQFF.

The CDR3 here is CASRGKGLGAADTQYF. In DNA form, the CDR3 reads TGTGCCAGCCGGGGAAAGGGCTTAGGGGCTGCAGATACGCAGTATTTT. The chain has TRBV9 and TRBJ2-3, with D perhaps being TRBD1 or TRBD2 (5 bases each). The germline CDR1 and CDR2 sequences are SGDLS and YYNGEE. V lost 7 bases to trimming and J lost 4 bases, with 22 bases between them. This CDR3 is built from 16 residues.

The rearrangement joins TRBV5-1 to TRBJ1-6; a possible D gene is TRBD1 (5 bases). Per germline, CDR1 SGHRS and CDR2 YFSETQ. There are 12 residues in the CDR3. The V and J ends lost 8 bases and 17 bases respectively, with 20 bases between them. Written as DNA, the CDR3 is TGCGCCAGGCAAGGTCAGGGCGCGGCGTTCCACTTT. It yields the protein CARQGQGAAFHF.

This rearrangement joins TRBV5-6 to TRBJ2-7, with a possible D match to TRBD2 (5 bases). V lost 0 bases, J lost 5 bases, and 6 bases lay in between. CDR1 is SGHDT, CDR2 YYEEEE, per germline. CDR3 length equals 12 residues. The CDR3 loop is CASSLGADEQYF. The CDR3 coding sequence is TGTGCCAGCAGCTTGGGAGCGGACGAGCAGTACTTC.

The chain uses TRBV7-2 and TRBJ1-2; 8 bases line up with TRBD1. The CDR3 consists of 14 residues. The J segment lost 8 bases and the V segment lost 7 bases, leaving 12 bases of the junction unmatched. CDR1 is SGHTA and CDR2 is FQGNSA in the germline V gene. CDR3 in amino acids: CASTLWTGRDGYTF. Written as DNA, the CDR3 is TGTGCCAGCACCCTTTGGACAGGGAGGGACGGCTACACCTTC.

The chain couples TRBV11-2 to TRBJ2-5; D uncertain. V lost 1 base and J lost 1, with 10 bases in between. CDR3 size: 15 residues. Germline CDR1 and CDR2: SGHAT and FQNNGV. This chain's CDR3 is CASSLGTVTQETQYF. CDR3 nucleotide sequence: TGTGCCAGCAGCTTAGGGACCGTTACCCAAGAGACCCAGTACTTC.

Of note for this clone: One end of the junction does not line up with germline, which may come from a read error. The chain joins TRBV5-4 to TRBJ2-3; D is possibly TRBD2 (6 bases). From germline, CDR1 is SGHNT and CDR2 YYREEE (reference sequence). This CDR3 comprises 12 residues. The CDR3 region has the DNA TGCGCTGCGGGGTTCGGCACAGATACGCAGTATTTT. Residues: CAAGFGTDTQYF.

This chain links TRBV7-6 with TRBJ1-1; no reliable D call. Trimming pared 1 base from V and 0 bases from J, leaving 15 bases between. From germline, CDR1 is SGHVS and CDR2 FNYEAQ. This CDR3 region has 17 residues. The CDR3 DNA is TGTGCCAGCAGCTTAGGTTCCTCAAGTGTGATGAACACTGAAGCTTTCTTT. Translating gives CASSLGSSSVMNTEAFF.

This chain joins TRBV28 and TRBJ1-5; D is perhaps TRBD1 (6 bases). Deletions cut 11 bases from V and 4 bases from J, with 21 bases between. The CDR3 is 15 amino acids. Germline V gene sequence: CDR1 MDHEN, CDR2 SYDVKM. The chain's CDR3 is CALTPGDRENQPQHF. DNA for the CDR3: TGTGCCCTAACTCCAGGGGATAGGGAGAATCAGCCCCAGCATTTT. Filled out from reference TRBV28 and TRBJ1-5, the complete variable domain reads DVKVTQSSRYLVKRTGEKVFLECVQDMDHENMFWYRQDPGLGLRLIYFSYDVKMKEKGDIPEGYSVSREKKERFSLILESASTNQTSMYLCALTPGDRENQPQHFGDGTRLSIL.

The J gene is TRBJ2-1, the V gene TRBV2; no reliable D call. The germline V gene encodes CDR1 SNHLY and CDR2 FYNNEI. The V end lost 8 bases, the J end lost 5 bases, and 16 bases lay between the germline ends. The CDR3 covers 14 residues. CDR3 loop: CASAGTFLNNEQFF. DNA of the CDR3: TGTGCCAGCGCTGGAACTTTCCTGAACAATGAGCAGTTCTTC.

This rearrangement joins TRBV5-1 to TRBJ1-1; no definite D call. V dropped 3 bases and J dropped 0 bases, with 12 bases sitting between them. The CDR3 contains 15 residues. Per the germline V gene, CDR1 is SGHRS and CDR2 is YFSETQ. The CDR3: CASSYTVGMNTEAFF. CDR3 nucleotide sequence: TGCGCCAGCAGCTACACAGTCGGGATGAACACTGAAGCTTTCTTT.

This clone is a singleton in its sample. The CDR3 loop reads CASSPGLLDTEAFF. CDR3 nucleotides: TGTGCCAGCAGCCCGGGACTCCTTGACACTGAAGCTTTCTTT. This chain joins TRBV6-5 and TRBJ1-1, with a possible D match to TRBD1 (5 bases). Germline CDR1 is MNHEY and CDR2 is SVGAGI. V was clipped by 6 bases and J by 3 bases, with 14 bases between them. The CDR3 sequence is 14 residues long.

The genes are TRBV30 and TRBJ1-3, with D perhaps TRBD1 (6 bases). Germline CDR1 is GTSNPN and CDR2 is SVGIG (reference sequence). There are 15 residues in the CDR3. V lost 0 bases and J 4 bases, leaving 13 bases between the germline ends. The CDR3 sequence is CAWSVRGARGNTIYF. CDR3 nucleotides: TGTGCCTGGAGTGTACGGGGGGCGCGGGGAAACACCATATATTTT.

The V call is TRBV7-7, the J call TRBJ2-1; 10 nucleotides align to TRBD1. The CDR3 is made up of 15 amino acids. The junction had 7 bases not matched to a gene; V was cut back by 5 bases and J by 6 bases. From germline, CDR1 is SSHAT and CDR2 FNYEAQ (reference sequence). DNA for the CDR3: TGTGCCAGCAGCCCCAGACAGGGGGCCTCCAATGAGCAGTTCTTC. Translating it yields CASSPRQGASNEQFF.

V gene TRBV14 combines with J gene TRBJ2-1; perhaps TRBD1 as D (5 bases). CDR1 and CDR2 (germline): SGHDN, FVKESK. The CDR3 covers 17 residues. V shed 0 bases and J shed 6 bases, with 18 bases lying between them. As DNA, the CDR3 is TGTGCCAGCAGCCAAGATGGAAGAGGCAGGGTACTCAATGAGCAGTTCTTC. As protein: CASSQDGRGRVLNEQFF.